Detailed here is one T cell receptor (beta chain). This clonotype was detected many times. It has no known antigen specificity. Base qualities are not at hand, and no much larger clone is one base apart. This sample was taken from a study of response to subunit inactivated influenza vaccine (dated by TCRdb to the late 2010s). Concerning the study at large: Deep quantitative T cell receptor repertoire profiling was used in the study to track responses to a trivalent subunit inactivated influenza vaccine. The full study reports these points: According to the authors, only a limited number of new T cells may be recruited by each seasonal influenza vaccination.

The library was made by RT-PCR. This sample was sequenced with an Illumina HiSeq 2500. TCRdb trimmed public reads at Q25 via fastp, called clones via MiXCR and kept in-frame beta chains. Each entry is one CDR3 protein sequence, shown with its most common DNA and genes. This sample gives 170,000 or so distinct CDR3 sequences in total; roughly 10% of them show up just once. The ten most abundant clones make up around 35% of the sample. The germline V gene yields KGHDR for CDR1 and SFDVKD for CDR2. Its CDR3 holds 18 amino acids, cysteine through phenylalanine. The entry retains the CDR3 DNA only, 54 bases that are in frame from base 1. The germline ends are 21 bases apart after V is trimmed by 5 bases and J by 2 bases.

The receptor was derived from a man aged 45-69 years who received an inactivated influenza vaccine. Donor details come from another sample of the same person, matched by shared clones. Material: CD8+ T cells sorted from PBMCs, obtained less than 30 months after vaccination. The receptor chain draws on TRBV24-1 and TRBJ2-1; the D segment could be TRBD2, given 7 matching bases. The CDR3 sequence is CATSGGPARETPYNEQFF. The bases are TGTGCCACCAGTGGGGGGCCCGCGCGGGAGACGCCCTACAATGAGCAGTTCTTC.